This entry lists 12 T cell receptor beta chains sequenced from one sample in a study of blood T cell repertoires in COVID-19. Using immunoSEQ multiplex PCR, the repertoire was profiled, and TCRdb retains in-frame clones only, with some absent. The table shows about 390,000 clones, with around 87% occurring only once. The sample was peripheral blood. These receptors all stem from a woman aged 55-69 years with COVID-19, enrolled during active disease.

CDR3 nucleotides: TGTGCCAGTAGTTTTCGACAGGGCTCTACCTCCCTCCAAGAGACCCAGTACTTC. Translation: CASSFRQGSTSLQETQYF. The V and J genes are TRBV19 and TRBJ2-5, with 7 nucleotides matching TRBD1. CDR1 and CDR2 from the germline V gene are LNHDA and SQIVND (reference sequence). V shed 5 bases, J shed 1 base, and the junction held 16 bases outside the gene matches. The CDR3 totals 18 residues.

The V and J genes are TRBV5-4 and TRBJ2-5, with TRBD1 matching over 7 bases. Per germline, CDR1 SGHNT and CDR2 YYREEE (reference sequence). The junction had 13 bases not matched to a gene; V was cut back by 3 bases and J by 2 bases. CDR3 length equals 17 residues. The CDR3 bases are TGTGCCAGCAGCTCAAATGGAAGGGACAGACTTCAAGAGACCCAGTACTTC. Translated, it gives CASSSNGRDRLQETQYF.

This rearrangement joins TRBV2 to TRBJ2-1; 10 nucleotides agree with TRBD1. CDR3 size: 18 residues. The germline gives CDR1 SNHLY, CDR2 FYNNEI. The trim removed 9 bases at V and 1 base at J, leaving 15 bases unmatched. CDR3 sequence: CASHEGKGQGSSYNEQFF. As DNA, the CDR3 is TGTGCCAGTCACGAGGGTAAGGGACAGGGGAGTTCCTACAATGAGCAGTTCTTC.

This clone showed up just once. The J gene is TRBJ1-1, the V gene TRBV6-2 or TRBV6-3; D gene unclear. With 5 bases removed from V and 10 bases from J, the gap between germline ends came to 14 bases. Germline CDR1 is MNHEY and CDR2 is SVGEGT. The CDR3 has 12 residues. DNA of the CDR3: TGTGCCAGCAGTGACTTGTGGCGGCTAGCTTTCTTT. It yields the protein CASSDLWRLAFF.

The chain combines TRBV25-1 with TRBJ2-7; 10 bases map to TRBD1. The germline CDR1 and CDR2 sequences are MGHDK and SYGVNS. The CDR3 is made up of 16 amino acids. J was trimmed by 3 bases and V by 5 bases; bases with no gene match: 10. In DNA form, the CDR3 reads TGTGCCAGCAGTCCACGGGGCGGGACAGGGGTCTACGAGCAGTACTTC. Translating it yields CASSPRGGTGVYEQYF.

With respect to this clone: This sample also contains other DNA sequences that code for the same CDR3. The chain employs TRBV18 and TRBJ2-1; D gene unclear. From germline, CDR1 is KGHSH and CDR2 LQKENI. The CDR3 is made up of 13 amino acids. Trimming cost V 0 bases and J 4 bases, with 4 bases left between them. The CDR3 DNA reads TGTGCCAGCTCACCACCGAGTTACAATGAGCAGTTCTTC. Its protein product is CASSPPSYNEQFF.

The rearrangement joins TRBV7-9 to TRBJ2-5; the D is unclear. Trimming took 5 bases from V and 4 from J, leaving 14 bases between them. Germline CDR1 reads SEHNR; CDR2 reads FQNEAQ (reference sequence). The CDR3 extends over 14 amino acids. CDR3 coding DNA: TGTGCCAGCAGCCAAACCTCGGTTGTAGAGACCCAGTACTTC. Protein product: CASSQTSVVETQYF.

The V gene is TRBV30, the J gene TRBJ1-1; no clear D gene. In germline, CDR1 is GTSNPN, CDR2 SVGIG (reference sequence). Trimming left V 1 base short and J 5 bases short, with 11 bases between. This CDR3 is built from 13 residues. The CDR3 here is CAWSAYPGTEAFF. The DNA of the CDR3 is TGTGCCTGGAGTGCTTACCCGGGAACTGAAGCTTTCTTT.

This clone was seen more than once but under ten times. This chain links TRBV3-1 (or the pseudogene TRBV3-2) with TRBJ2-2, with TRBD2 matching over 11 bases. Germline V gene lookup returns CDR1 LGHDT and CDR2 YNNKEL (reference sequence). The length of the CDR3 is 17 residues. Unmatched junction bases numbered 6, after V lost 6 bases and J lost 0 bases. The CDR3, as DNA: TGTGCCAGCAGACTCCTAGCGGGGGGCCCGAACACCGGGGAGCTGTTTTTT. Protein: CASRLLAGGPNTGELFF.

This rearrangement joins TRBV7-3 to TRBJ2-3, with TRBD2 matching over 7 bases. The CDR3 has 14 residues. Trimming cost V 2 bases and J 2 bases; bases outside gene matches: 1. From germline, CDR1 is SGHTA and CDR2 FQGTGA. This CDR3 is CASSLAGVTDTQYF. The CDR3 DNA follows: TGTGCCAGCAGCTTAGCGGGAGTCACAGATACGCAGTATTTT.

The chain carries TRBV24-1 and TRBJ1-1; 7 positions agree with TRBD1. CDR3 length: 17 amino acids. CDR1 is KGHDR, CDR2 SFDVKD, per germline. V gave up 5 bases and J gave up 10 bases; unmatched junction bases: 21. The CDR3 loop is CATSGPEGSTGIIGAFF. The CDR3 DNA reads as TGTGCCACCAGTGGGCCGGAGGGGTCGACAGGGATAATTGGAGCTTTCTTT.

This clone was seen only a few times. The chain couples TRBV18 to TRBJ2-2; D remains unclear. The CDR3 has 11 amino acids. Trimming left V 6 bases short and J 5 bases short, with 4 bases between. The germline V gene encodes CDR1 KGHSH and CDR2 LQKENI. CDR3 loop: CASSSTGELFF. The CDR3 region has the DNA TGTGCCAGCTCGTCAACCGGGGAGCTGTTTTTT.